The source of this T cell receptor (beta chain) is a study of T cells in Graves' hyperthyroidism and ophthalmopathy. General observations from the study: Clonotypes that were expanded in thyroid above 0.001 mostly appeared in blood too. Ophthalmopathy cases were set apart from stable hyperthyroidism by a 13 V-J model.

Among the patients, aged 18 to 65, hyperthyroidism was newly diagnosed and had lasted under 2 months. Researchers took RNA transcripts and amplified the TCR beta CDR3 regions from them. Primed by the HTBI set, a first-round RT-PCR was run on the TCR CDR3. TCRdb reprocessed the multiplex PCR reads via MiXCR and lists one record per CDR3 protein. The sample holds 150,000 or so distinct CDR3 sequences, over 8% seen once. This clonotype has a count of ten or more. Antigen specificity is unknown. The specimen was blood. The clonotype comes from a woman aged 18-30 years with Graves' hyperthyroidism that later progressed to Graves' ophthalmopathy.

The CDR3 DNA reads as TGCGCCAGCACCCTGGGGCCAGGTGACTCCTACGAGCAGTACTTC. This codes for CASTLGPGDSYEQYF. The chain joins TRBV5-1 to TRBJ2-7, with D perhaps matching TRBD1 (5 bases). The V gene's germline CDR1 is SGHRS and CDR2 YFSETQ. The CDR3 extends over 15 amino acids. Trimming removed 6 bases from V and 0 bases from J, with 16 bases in between.